These T cell receptor beta chains were read from a single sample in a study of cytomegalovirus exposure and HLA in healthy donors. TCRdb's table, derived via immunoSEQ multiplex PCR, lists solely in-frame clones and lacks some. The repertoire holds under 200,000 clones, with 79% as singletons. Sequencing was carried out using PBMCs. The receptors originated from a woman between 45 and 60 years old in good health and CMV-seronegative. Both conserved end residues are part of each CDR3. A D gene is named only where the DNA matches it firmly. Only part of the rows carry a size: once, few, many, or a class if the clone is expanded.

V: TRBV10-1; J: TRBJ1-1; D: -; size: -; DNA: TGCGCCAGCAGTGACAGAATGAACACTGAAGCTTTCTTT; CDR3: CASSDRMNTEAFF
V: TRBV25-1; J: TRBJ2-1; D: -; size: few; DNA: TGTGCCAGCAGGTGGGCCCATGAGCAGTTCTTC; CDR3: CASRWAHEQFF
V: TRBV28; J: TRBJ2-7; D: TRBD1; size: -; DNA: TGTGCCAGCAGTTTACTCTTCAGACAGGGGGTCAACTCCTACGAGCAGTACTTC; CDR3: CASSLLFRQGVNSYEQYF
V: TRBV6-4; J: TRBJ2-1; D: TRBD1; size: -; DNA: TGTGCCAGCAGTGCCGACAGGGGGAATGAGCAGTTCTTC; CDR3: CASSADRGNEQFF
V: TRBV6-5; J: TRBJ2-7; D: -; size: -; DNA: TGTGCCAGCAGTTCTGGGAGACCAGAGGTCAGCTACGAGCAGTACTTC; CDR3: CASSSGRPEVSYEQYF
V: TRBV2; J: TRBJ2-7; D: -; size: -; DNA: TGTGCCAGCAGTGAGGTAGGAGGCCCCTACGAGCAGTACTTC; CDR3: CASSEVGGPYEQYF
V: TRBV7-2; J: TRBJ1-1; D: TRBD1; size: -; DNA: TGTGCCAGCAGCCCCACCGGGACAGTGAACACTGAAGCTTTCTTT; CDR3: CASSPTGTVNTEAFF
V: TRBV11-3; J: TRBJ2-5; D: TRBD1; size: -; DNA: TGTGCCAGGGTCATCCGGGACAGGGGTATACAAGAGACCCAGTACTTC; CDR3: CARVIRDRGIQETQYF
V: TRBV6-4; J: TRBJ1-1; D: -; size: -; DNA: TGTGCCAGCAGTGACGGGAGGGACACTGAAGCTTTCTTT; CDR3: CASSDGRDTEAFF
V: TRBV2; J: TRBJ2-5; D: -; size: -; DNA: TGTGCCAGCACGAGCGGCGGAGGGGAGACCCAGTACTTC; CDR3: CASTSGGGETQYF
V: TRBV10-1; J: TRBJ2-5; D: -; size: once; DNA: TGCGCCAGCAGTGAGGGATCCAGGGGTGTGCAGACCCAGTACTTC; CDR3: CASSEGSRGVQTQYF
V: TRBV6-4; J: TRBJ2-3; D: TRBD1; size: few; DNA: TGTGCCAGCAGTGAAGGACAGGGAGACGTAGATACGCAGTATTTT; CDR3: CASSEGQGDVDTQYF
V: TRBV9; J: TRBJ2-7; D: -; size: -; DNA: TGTGCCAGCAGCGTAGTAGCTTCATCCTACGAGCAGTACTTC; CDR3: CASSVVASSYEQYF
V: TRBV18; J: TRBJ2-7; D: -; size: -; DNA: TGTGCCAGCTCCCGCGGGGACAGCTCCTACGAGCAGTACTTC; CDR3: CASSRGDSSYEQYF
V: TRBV7-6; J: TRBJ1-1; D: TRBD1; size: -; DNA: TGTGCCAGCAGCCCAAGCCCAGGGGGGGCTTTCTTT; CDR3: CASSPSPGGAFF
V: TRBV7-9; J: TRBJ2-1; D: TRBD2; size: -; DNA: TGTGCCAGCAGCCGAAACCCACTAGCGGCCTACAATGAGCAGTTCTTC; CDR3: CASSRNPLAAYNEQFF
V: TRBV19; J: TRBJ2-2; D: TRBD1; size: -; DNA: TGTGCCAGTAGTCCAAACAGGGGTAACACCGGGGAGCTGTTTTTT; CDR3: CASSPNRGNTGELFF
V: TRBV18; J: TRBJ1-5; D: TRBD1; size: -; DNA: TGTGCCAGCTCACCGGACAGGGTCAATCAGCCCCAGCATTTT; CDR3: CASSPDRVNQPQHF
V: TRBV21-1; J: TRBJ2-7; D: -; size: -; DNA: TGTGCCAGCCCTAACAGAGACAGATCCTACGAGCAGTACTTC; CDR3: CASPNRDRSYEQYF
V: TRBV7-2; J: TRBJ2-7; D: TRBD1; size: -; DNA: TGTGCCAGCAGCCGGGCGGGGACAGGGGGTTACGAGCAGTACTTC; CDR3: CASSRAGTGGYEQYF
V: TRBV5-1; J: TRBJ2-2; D: TRBD2; size: -; DNA: TGCGCCAGCAGCTTGGAAGGGCGGGGGAGCACCGGGGAGCTGTTTTTT; CDR3: CASSLEGRGSTGELFF
V: TRBV10-3; J: TRBJ2-1; D: TRBD1; size: -; DNA: TGTGCCATCTGGACAGGGGAGGCCTACAATGAGCAGTTCTTC; CDR3: CAIWTGEAYNEQFF
V: TRBV29-1; J: TRBJ1-1; D: TRBD1; size: -; DNA: TGCAGCGTTGTTCCCGGGACAGGGCTGGGCACTGAAGCTTTCTTT; CDR3: CSVVPGTGLGTEAFF
V: TRBV9; J: TRBJ2-2; D: -; size: few; DNA: TGTGCCAGCAGCGTAGAACAGGGTACCGGGGAGCTGTTTTTT; CDR3: CASSVEQGTGELFF
V: TRBV6-6; J: TRBJ1-4; D: TRBD1; size: -; DNA: TGTGCCAGCAGTCGAGGACAGGGAAATAATGAAAAACTGTTTTTT; CDR3: CASSRGQGNNEKLFF
V: TRBV6-7; J: TRBJ1-4; D: TRBD1; size: -; DNA: TGTGCCAGCAGTACCCGGACAGGGCCCAATCAGTGTGATGAAAAACTGTTTTTT; CDR3: CASSTRTGPNQCDEKLFF
V: TRBV19; J: TRBJ1-4; D: TRBD1; size: -; DNA: TGTGCCAGTAGTGAACCGGGACAGGGATTAGGGCAAAAACTGTTTTTT; CDR3: CASSEPGQGLGQKLFF
V: TRBV28; J: TRBJ2-7; D: TRBD2; size: -; DNA: TGTGCCAGCAGTTTAGGGGGGGTTTCCTACGAGCAGTACTTC; CDR3: CASSLGGVSYEQYF
V: TRBV28; J: TRBJ2-1; D: TRBD2; size: -; DNA: TGTGCCAGCAAAAGGGGAGGGGAGAGTCCCCATGAGCAGTTCTTC; CDR3: CASKRGGESPHEQFF
V: TRBV5-4; J: TRBJ2-7; D: -; size: once; DNA: TGTGCCAGCAGCCATCAGGAGGGGCGCGAGCAGTACTTC; CDR3: CASSHQEGREQYF
V: TRBV6-5; J: TRBJ1-1; D: TRBD1; size: few; DNA: TGTGCCAGCACCCGGGACAGGGGGGGGACTGAAGCTTTCTTT; CDR3: CASTRDRGGTEAFF